The 21 T cell receptor beta chains presented below share a single source sample, sequenced in a study of blood T cells in healthy people across ages. Combining a sample-barcoded 5' primer with a J-beta primer mix, a second PCR ran for about 7 to 11 cycles. TCRdb re-called the 5' RACE reads through MiXCR, storing one row per CDR3 protein. This sample has under 2,000,000 distinct CDR3 sequences, with about 49% found just once. Sequenced: blood. The source of these receptors is a woman in her thirties or forties in good health.

V gene TRBV15 combines with J gene TRBJ1-5; 7 nucleotides line up with TRBD1. Losses at the gene ends were 1 base for V and 5 bases for J; bases not matched to a gene: 5. The CDR3 runs to 15 residues. CDR1 and CDR2 from the germline V gene are LNHNV and YYDKDF (reference sequence). The CDR3 nucleotides are TGTGCCACCAGCAGAGCTGGGGACAGCGATCAGCCCCAGCATTTT. Translating it yields CATSRAGDSDQPQHF.

Concerning this clonotype itself: The junction does not match germline at one end; this may be a read error. This chain uses TRBV5-1 with TRBJ2-3; TRBD2 matches 8 bases. The CDR3 has 16 residues. Germline assignment: CDR1 SGHRS and CDR2 YFSETQ. The CDR3 nucleotides are TGCGCCAGCACCTTGGCGTTAGCGGGGAACACAGATACGCAGTATTTT. This encodes CASTLALAGNTDTQYF.

The chain couples TRBV20-1 to TRBJ1-2, with no clear D. Germline V gene data show CDR1 as DFQATT and CDR2 as SNEGSKA (reference sequence). Deletions cut 2 bases from V and 0 bases from J, with 10 bases between. The CDR3 extends over 14 amino acids. The CDR3 here is CSARNLGSNYGYTF. CDR3 DNA: TGCAGTGCTAGAAATTTGGGGTCTAACTATGGCTACACCTTC.

A few counts support this clonotype. The V call is TRBV7-2, the J call TRBJ2-7; possibly TRBD2 for D (5 bases). The V gene lost 7 bases and the J gene lost 3 bases, with 10 bases spanning the gap. CDR1 and CDR2 (germline): SGHTA, FQGNSA. The CDR3 has 12 amino acids. CDR3 nucleotides: TGTGCCAGCACCCCCGACTACTACGAGCAGTACTTC. Residues: CASTPDYYEQYF.

V is TRBV7-2 and J is TRBJ2-1; D might be TRBD1 (6 bases). The CDR3 has 15 residues. Germline V CDR1 and CDR2: SGHTA, FQGNSA. Between the trimmed V and J ends, which lost 5 bases and 5 bases, there was a span of 16 bases. As DNA, the CDR3 is TGTGCCAGCAGCCACCAACAGGGTATTGACAATGAGCAGTTCTTC. Its translation: CASSHQQGIDNEQFF. The full variable domain, with the rest looked up from reference TRBV7-2 and TRBJ2-1, is GAGVSQSPSNKVTEKGKDVELRCDPISGHTALYWYRQSLGQGLEFLIYFQGNSAPDKSGLPSDRFSAERTGGSVSTLTIQRTQQEDSAVYLCASSHQQGIDNEQFFGPGTRLTVL.

In DNA form, the CDR3 reads TGTGCCACCACCGGGGTTAATGGCATTCAGTACTTC. Residues: CATTGVNGIQYF. V gene TRBV28 combines with J gene TRBJ2-4; TRBD2 is a possible D gene (5 bases). Germline lookup yields CDR1 MDHEN and CDR2 SYDVKM. This CDR3 is 12 amino acids long. With 10 bases removed from V and 9 bases from J, the gap between germline ends came to 16 bases.

CDR3 amino acids: CASTPRTSGGGYTQYF. The CDR3 coding sequence is TGTGCCAGCACCCCGAGGACTAGCGGGGGGGGCTATACGCAGTATTTT. The chain links TRBV7-2 to TRBJ2-3; 15 nucleotides match TRBD2. Losses at the gene ends were 7 bases for V and 7 bases for J; bases not matched to a gene: 9. CDR3 size: 16 residues. Germline V gene data show CDR1 as SGHTA and CDR2 as FQGNSA.

This clonotype was seen more than once but under ten times. CDR3 amino acids: CASSEDLAGDNTDTQYF. CDR3 nucleotides: TGTGCCAGCAGTGAAGATCTAGCGGGGGATAATACAGATACGCAGTATTTT. V usage is TRBV6-1 and J usage is TRBJ2-3, with TRBD2 matching over 10 bases. Germline CDR1 and CDR2: MNHNS and SASEGT. The CDR3 length is 17 residues. V shed 1 base and J 3 bases; nucleotides not matched to a gene: 7.

The sample holds many counts of this clonotype. This rearrangement joins TRBV14 to TRBJ2-4; 8 bases agree with TRBD2. The junction had 14 bases not matched to a gene; V was cut back by 1 base and J by 0 bases. CDR3 length equals 20 residues. Germline loops: CDR1 SGHDN, CDR2 FVKESK. CDR3 in amino acids: CASSQAGRGGPNLAKNIQYF. The CDR3 DNA is TGTGCCAGCAGCCAAGCGGGCCGCGGGGGGCCAAATCTAGCCAAAAACATTCAGTACTTC. The whole variable domain, filled in from reference TRBV14 and TRBJ2-4, reads EAGVTQFPSHSVIEKGQTVTLRCDPISGHDNLYWYRRVMGKEIKFLLHFVKESKQDESGMPNNRFLAERTGGTYSTLKVQPAELEDSGVYFCASSQAGRGGPNLAKNIQYFGAGTRLSVL.

This clonotype was observed a single time. A read error may explain this, as a much larger clone is one base away. J is TRBJ2-5 and V is TRBV29-1; D uncertain. Trimming left V 4 bases short and J 2 bases short, with 17 bases between. This CDR3 region has 15 residues. Germline V gene data show CDR1 as SQVTM and CDR2 as ANQGSEA. The CDR3 spells CSVVQWVHTQETQYF. The CDR3 nucleotides read TGCAGCGTTGTCCAATGGGTACATACGCAAGAGACCCAGTACTTC.

The chain is built from TRBV20-1 and TRBJ1-2, with unresolved D. The CDR3 length is 14 residues. Germline lookup yields CDR1 DFQATT and CDR2 SNEGSKA (reference sequence). Trimming removed 4 bases from V and 1 base from J, with 13 bases in between. The CDR3 reads CSAIGLSGNYGYTF. The CDR3 nucleotides read TGCAGTGCTATCGGGCTAAGTGGTAACTATGGCTACACCTTC.

This clonotype was recorded a few times. The rearrangement joins TRBV4-2 to TRBJ2-3; no clear D gene. CDR1 and CDR2 from the germline V gene are LGHNA and YNFKEQ. Trimming removed 0 bases at V and 2 bases at J, with 9 bases between. The CDR3 sequence is 15 residues long. CDR3 sequence: CASSQDGSNTDTQYF. The CDR3 nucleotides read TGTGCCAGCAGCCAAGATGGTTCTAACACAGATACGCAGTATTTT.

The V call is TRBV29-1, the J call TRBJ1-2; 9 nucleotides match TRBD1. The germline gives CDR1 SQVTM, CDR2 ANQGSEA. V was pared by 6 bases and J by 4 bases, with 6 bases of the junction left unmatched. This CDR3 has 13 amino acids. Written as DNA, the CDR3 is TGCAGCGTGGTTACAGGGGGCGTCTATGGCTACACCTTC. This sequence encodes CSVVTGGVYGYTF.

This chain links TRBV29-1 with TRBJ2-5, with 9 positions matching TRBD1. The end of the DNA is better explained by TRBJ2-4, so the J call may be wrong. CDR1 is SQVTM, CDR2 ANQGSEA, per germline. The CDR3 extends over 17 amino acids. DNA of the CDR3: TGCAGCGTTGAAGTTTCTTCCCCCGGGACAGGGATAAACATTCAGTACTTC. Amino acids: CSVEVSSPGTGINIQYF.

This clonotype was counted between two and nine times. The V and J genes are TRBV6-2 or TRBV6-3 and TRBJ2-5, with 12 bases fitting TRBD2. There are 16 residues in the CDR3. The germline gives CDR1 MNHEY, CDR2 SVGEGT. J lost 1 base, V lost 5 bases, and 5 bases had no gene match. CDR3 in DNA: TGTGCCAGCAGTGATGGACTAGCGGGATCCCAAGAGACCCAGTACTTC. Its protein product is CASSDGLAGSQETQYF.

The chain uses TRBV5-4 and TRBJ2-7; tentatively, D is TRBD1 (5 bases). V lost 3 bases and J lost 0, with 13 bases in between. The CDR3 has 15 amino acids. Germline CDR1 and CDR2: SGHNT and YYREEE (reference sequence). CDR3 DNA: TGTGCCAGCAGCTCTGCTAGGGGTATCTCCTACGAGCAGTACTTC. Amino acid sequence: CASSSARGISYEQYF.

V is TRBV28 and J is TRBJ2-1; TRBD2 agrees at 10 bases. V was clipped by 2 bases and J by 0 bases; unmatched bases: 4. This CDR3 is 17 amino acids long. Per germline, CDR1 MDHEN and CDR2 SYDVKM. As DNA, the CDR3 is TGTGCCAGCAGTTTAAATCAGCGGGGGGGCTCCTACAATGAGCAGTTCTTC. This codes for CASSLNQRGGSYNEQFF.

This clonotype showed up just a few times. The chain uses TRBV4-3 and TRBJ1-4; D is perhaps TRBD1 (5 bases). Per germline, CDR1 LGHNA and CDR2 YSLEER. With 2 bases removed from V and 3 bases from J, the gap between germline ends came to 19 bases. The CDR3 spans 18 residues. The CDR3 bases are TGCGCCAGCAGCCAAATTGTACCTTCAGTGGGGCCTAATGAAAAACTGTTTTTT. It is translated as CASSQIVPSVGPNEKLFF.

The chain joins TRBV20-1 to TRBJ1-5; D perhaps matches TRBD1 (6 bases). The CDR3 runs to 15 residues. Germline V gives CDR1 DFQATT, CDR2 SNEGSKA (reference sequence). The germline V and J ends were trimmed by 0 bases and 4 bases, with 13 bases remaining between them. The CDR3 sequence is CSARDRGTQNQPQHF. The CDR3, as DNA: TGCAGTGCTAGAGATAGGGGGACGCAGAATCAGCCCCAGCATTTT.

The chain couples TRBV20-1 to TRBJ1-6; D is perhaps TRBD1 (5 bases). The CDR3 sequence is 15 residues long. The germline V gene has CDR1 DFQATT and CDR2 SNEGSKA (reference sequence). V shed 4 bases and J shed 6 bases, with 16 bases lying between them. This CDR3 reads CSANVGRALNSPLHF. DNA of the CDR3: TGCAGTGCTAACGTGGGACGGGCGCTTAATTCACCCCTCCACTTT.

This sequence joins TRBV6-1 and TRBJ1-5; no firm D call. Trimming shortened V by 5 bases and J by 2 bases, and 13 bases separated the two germline ends. Germline loops: CDR1 MNHNS, CDR2 SASEGT. This CDR3 has 15 amino acids. In nucleotides, the CDR3 is TGTGCCAGCAGTCCCCCGGGCGCGCGCAATCAGCCCCAGCATTTT. This sequence encodes CASSPPGARNQPQHF.